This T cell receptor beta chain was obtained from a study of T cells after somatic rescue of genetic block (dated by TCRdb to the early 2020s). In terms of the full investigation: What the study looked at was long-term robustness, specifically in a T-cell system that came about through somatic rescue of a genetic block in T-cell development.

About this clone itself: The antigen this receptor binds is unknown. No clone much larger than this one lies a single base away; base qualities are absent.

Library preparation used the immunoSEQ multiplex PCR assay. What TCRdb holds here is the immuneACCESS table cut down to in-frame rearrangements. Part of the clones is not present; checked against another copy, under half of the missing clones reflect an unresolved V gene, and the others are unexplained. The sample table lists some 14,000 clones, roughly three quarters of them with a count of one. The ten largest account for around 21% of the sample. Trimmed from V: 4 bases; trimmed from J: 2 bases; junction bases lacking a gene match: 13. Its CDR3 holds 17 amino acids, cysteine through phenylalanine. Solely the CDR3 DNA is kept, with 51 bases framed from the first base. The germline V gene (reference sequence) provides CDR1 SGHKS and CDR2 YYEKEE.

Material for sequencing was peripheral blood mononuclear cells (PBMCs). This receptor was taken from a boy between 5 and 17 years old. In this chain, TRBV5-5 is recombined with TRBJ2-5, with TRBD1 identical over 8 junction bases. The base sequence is TGTGCCAGCAGCGGTGGGCGTACAGGGGGACGACAAGAGACCCAGTACTTC. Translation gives CASSGGRTGGRQETQYF. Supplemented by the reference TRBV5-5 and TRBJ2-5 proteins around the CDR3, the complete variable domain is DAGVTQSPTHLIKTRGQQVTLRCSPISGHKSVSWYQQVLGQGPQFIFQYYEKEERGRGNFPDRFSARQFPNYSSELNVNALLLGDSALYLCASSGGRTGGRQETQYFGPGTRLLVL.